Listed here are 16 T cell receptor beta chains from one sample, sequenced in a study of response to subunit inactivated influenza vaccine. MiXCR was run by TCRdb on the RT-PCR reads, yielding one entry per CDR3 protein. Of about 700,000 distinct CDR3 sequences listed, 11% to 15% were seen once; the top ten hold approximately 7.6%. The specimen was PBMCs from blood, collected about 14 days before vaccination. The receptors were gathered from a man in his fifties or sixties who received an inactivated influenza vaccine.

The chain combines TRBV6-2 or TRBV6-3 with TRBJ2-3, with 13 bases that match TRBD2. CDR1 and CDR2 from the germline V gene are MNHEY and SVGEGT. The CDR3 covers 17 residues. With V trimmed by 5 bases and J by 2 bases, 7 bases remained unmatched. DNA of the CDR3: TGTGCCAGCAGTGATGGACTAGCGGGGGCCTACACAGATACGCAGTATTTT. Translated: CASSDGLAGAYTDTQYF.

As DNA, the CDR3 is TGTGCCAGCAGCCCGAACAGGGCTGGGGGAAACACCGGGGAGCTGTTTTTT. As protein: CASSPNRAGGNTGELFF. The V call is TRBV7-9, the J call TRBJ2-2, with D possibly TRBD1 on 6 matching bases. Trimming removed 5 bases at V and 2 bases at J, with 18 bases between. Looked up from germline, CDR1 is SEHNR and CDR2 is FQNEAQ (reference sequence). CDR3 length equals 17 residues.

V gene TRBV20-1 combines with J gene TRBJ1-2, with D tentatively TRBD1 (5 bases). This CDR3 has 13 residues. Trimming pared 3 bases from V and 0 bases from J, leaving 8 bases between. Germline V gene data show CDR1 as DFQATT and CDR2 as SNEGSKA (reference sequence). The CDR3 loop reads CSASPDTNYGYTF. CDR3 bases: TGCAGTGCTAGCCCGGACACTAACTATGGCTACACCTTC.

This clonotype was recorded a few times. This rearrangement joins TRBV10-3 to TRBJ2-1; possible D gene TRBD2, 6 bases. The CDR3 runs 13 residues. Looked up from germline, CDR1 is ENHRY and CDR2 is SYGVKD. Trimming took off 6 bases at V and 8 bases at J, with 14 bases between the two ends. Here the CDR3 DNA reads TGTGCCATCAGCCGGGGGTCCGTCGATGAGCAGTTCTTC. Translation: CAISRGSVDEQFF.

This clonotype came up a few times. CDR3 bases: TGTGCCAGCAGTCCCCAACCGGACGGATCAGCCTATACGCAGTATTTT. It specifies CASSPQPDGSAYTQYF. The V gene is TRBV27, the J gene TRBJ2-3; unclear D gene. CDR3 length: 16 amino acids. CDR1 is MNHEY, CDR2 SMNVEV, per germline (reference sequence). The V end was cut by 5 bases, the J end by 7 bases, with 22 bases between.

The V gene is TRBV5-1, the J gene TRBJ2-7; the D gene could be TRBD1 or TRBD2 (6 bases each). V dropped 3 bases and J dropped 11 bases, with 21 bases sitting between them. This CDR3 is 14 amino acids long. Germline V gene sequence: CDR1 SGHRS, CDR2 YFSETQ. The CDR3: CASSSHRETGEKYF. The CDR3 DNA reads TGCGCCAGCAGCTCTCACAGGGAGACGGGAGAGAAGTACTTC.

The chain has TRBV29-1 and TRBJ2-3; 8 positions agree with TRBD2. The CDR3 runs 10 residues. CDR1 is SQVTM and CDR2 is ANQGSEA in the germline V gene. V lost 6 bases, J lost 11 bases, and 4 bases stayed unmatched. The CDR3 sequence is CSVLAVGQYF. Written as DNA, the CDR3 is TGCAGCGTACTAGCGGTCGGGCAGTATTTT.

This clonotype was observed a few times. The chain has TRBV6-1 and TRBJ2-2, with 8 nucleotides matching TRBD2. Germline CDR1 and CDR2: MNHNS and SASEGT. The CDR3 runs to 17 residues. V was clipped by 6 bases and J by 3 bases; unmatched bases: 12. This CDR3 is CASSRPVRGGDTGELFF. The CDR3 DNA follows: TGTGCCAGCAGCCGCCCCGTACGGGGGGGGGACACCGGGGAGCTGTTTTTT.

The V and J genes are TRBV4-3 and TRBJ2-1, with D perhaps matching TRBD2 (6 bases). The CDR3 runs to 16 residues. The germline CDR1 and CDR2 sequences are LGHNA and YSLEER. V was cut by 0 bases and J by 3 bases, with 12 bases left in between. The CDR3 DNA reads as TGCGCCAGCAGCCAAGATCTAGGGCGGGACTACAATGAGCAGTTCTTC. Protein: CASSQDLGRDYNEQFF.

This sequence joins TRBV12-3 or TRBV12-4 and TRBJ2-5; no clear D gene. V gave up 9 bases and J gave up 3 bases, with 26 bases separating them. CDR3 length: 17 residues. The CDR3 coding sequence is TGTGCCAGGATTGGGTACCAAAGCCTTTCTCGGGAAGAGACCCAGTACTTC. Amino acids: CARIGYQSLSREETQYF.

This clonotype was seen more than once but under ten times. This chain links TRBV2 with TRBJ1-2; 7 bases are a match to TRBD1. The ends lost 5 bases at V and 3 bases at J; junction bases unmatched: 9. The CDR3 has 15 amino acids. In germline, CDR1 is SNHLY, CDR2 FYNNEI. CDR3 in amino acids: CASSPTGASYYGYTF. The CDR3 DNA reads TGTGCCAGCAGTCCTACAGGGGCCAGCTACTATGGCTACACCTTC.

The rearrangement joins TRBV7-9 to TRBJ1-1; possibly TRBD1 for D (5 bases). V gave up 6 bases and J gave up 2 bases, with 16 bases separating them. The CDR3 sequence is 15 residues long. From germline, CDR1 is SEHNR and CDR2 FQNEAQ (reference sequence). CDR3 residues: CASSTAGGNNTEAFF. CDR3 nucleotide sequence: TGTGCCAGCAGTACAGCGGGGGGGAACAACACTGAAGCTTTCTTT.

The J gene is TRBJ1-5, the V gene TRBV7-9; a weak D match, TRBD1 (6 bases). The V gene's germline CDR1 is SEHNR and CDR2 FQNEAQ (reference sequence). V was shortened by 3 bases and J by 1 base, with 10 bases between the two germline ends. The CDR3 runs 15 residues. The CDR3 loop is CASSFWDKSNQPQHF. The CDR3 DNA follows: TGTGCCAGCAGCTTCTGGGACAAGAGCAATCAGCCCCAGCATTTT.

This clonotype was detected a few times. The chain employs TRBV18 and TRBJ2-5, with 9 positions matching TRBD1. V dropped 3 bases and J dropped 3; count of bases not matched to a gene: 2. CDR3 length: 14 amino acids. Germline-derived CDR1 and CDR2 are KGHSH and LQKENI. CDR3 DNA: TGTGCCAGCTCACCCAGGACAGGGGAAGAGACCCAGTACTTC. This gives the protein CASSPRTGEETQYF.

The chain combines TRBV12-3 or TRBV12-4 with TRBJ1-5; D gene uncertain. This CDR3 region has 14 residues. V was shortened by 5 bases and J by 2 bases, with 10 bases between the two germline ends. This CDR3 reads CASSPEGGNQPQHF. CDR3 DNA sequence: TGTGCCAGCAGTCCCGAGGGCGGCAATCAGCCCCAGCATTTT.

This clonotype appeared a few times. CDR3 coding DNA: TGCAGTGCTAGAGTCCCGGACCTCTATGGCTACACCTTC. Residues: CSARVPDLYGYTF. This chain links TRBV20-1 with TRBJ1-2; D uncertain. Germline V gene data show CDR1 as DFQATT and CDR2 as SNEGSKA (reference sequence). Trimming pared 1 base from V and 4 bases from J, leaving 10 bases between. The CDR3 extends over 13 amino acids.